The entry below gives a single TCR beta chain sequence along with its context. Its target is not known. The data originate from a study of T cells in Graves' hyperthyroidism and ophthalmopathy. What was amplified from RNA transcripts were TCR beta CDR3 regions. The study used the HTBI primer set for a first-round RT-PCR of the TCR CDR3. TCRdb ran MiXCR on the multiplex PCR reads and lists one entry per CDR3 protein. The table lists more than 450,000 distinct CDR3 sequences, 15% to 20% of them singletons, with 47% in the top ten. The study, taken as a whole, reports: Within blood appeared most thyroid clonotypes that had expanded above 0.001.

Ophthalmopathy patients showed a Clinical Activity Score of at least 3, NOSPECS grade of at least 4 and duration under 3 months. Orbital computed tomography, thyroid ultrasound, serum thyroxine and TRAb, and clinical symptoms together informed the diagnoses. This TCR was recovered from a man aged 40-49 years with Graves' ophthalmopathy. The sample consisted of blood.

The DNA for the CDR3 is TGTGCCAGCAGCTCCGGGGACAGGGGCCACAATGAGCAGTTCTTC. Translating it yields CASSSGDRGHNEQFF. The gene calls are TRBV13 and TRBJ2-1; 10 bases fit TRBD1. Germline V gene data show CDR1 as PRHDT and CDR2 as FYEKMQ (reference sequence). The CDR3 consists of 15 residues. V lost 4 bases to trimming and J lost 5 bases; unmatched junction nucleotides: 5.